This T cell receptor beta chain was identified in a study of T cell repertoires in cytomegalovirus infection (dated by TCRdb to 2018 to 2020). A note on the overall study: Alongside well-studied HLA-B-restricted epitopes, the peptide stimulations were aimed at recently identified HLA-C-restricted CMV epitopes, whose presentation resists viral immunomodulation. The HLA type of each donor mattered for the analysis, because public TCR beta signatures pointed to carriage of CMV infection along with the matching HLA type.

What the study reported, not specific to this receptor: The ex vivo response was dominated by HLA-C-restricted CMV-specific TCR beta clonotypes, and the single most frequent clonotype in two of eight donors was supplied by these HLA-C-restricted clonotypes. Cumulative frequency of public TCR beta family members discriminated carriers of CMV infection plus the relevant HLA type in this cohort and an independent 352-donor cohort.

Sequenced on an Illumina HiSeq 1500. TCRdb reprocessed the public reads (quality trimming at Q25 with fastp, clone calling with MiXCR) and kept in-frame beta chains. Rows are unified per CDR3 protein, each entry keeping the most common DNA and genes. The sample table records 380,000 or so distinct CDR3 sequences; nearly 35% of these occur just once. The ten largest clones add up to 13% of the sample. This clonotype was counted many times. Its antigen is still unknown. Base quality data are lacking; no much larger clone is found one base away. According to the germline V gene, CDR1 reads LGHNA and CDR2 reads YNFKEQ. From cysteine to phenylalanine, the CDR3 is 13 amino acids long. Only the CDR3 part of the read is kept: 39 bases, read in frame from the first base. The junction shows trimming of 3 bases on V and 1 base on J, plus 7 bases between the germline ends. The sample's treatment or condition label, in plain terms: in vitro stimulation with specific CMV peptide epitopes to enrich CMV-specific T cells.

The material sequenced was cultured PBMCs, taken from culture after CMV antigen stimulation. The chain is assembled from TRBV4-2 and TRBJ2-7; no D segment can be confidently identified. This TCR came from a human donor in good health (CMV status not recorded). Some clones in this sample may be carry-over from other donors' samples. The nucleotides read TGTGCCAGCAGCCATCCCGGGTCCTACGAGCAGTACTTC. Its coded protein is CASSHPGSYEQYF.